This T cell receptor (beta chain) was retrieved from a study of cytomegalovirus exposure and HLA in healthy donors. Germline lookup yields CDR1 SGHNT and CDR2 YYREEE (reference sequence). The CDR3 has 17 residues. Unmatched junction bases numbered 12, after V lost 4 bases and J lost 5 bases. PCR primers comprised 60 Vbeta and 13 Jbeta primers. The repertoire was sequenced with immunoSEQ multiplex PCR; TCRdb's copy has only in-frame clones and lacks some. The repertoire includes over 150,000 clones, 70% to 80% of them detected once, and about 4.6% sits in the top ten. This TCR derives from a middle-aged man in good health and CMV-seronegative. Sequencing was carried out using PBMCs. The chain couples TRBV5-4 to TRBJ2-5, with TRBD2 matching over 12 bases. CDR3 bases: TGTGCCAGCAGCGCGTTACTAGCGGGGGGCGAGCATGAGACCCAGTACTTC. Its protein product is CASSALLAGGEHETQYF.